This T cell receptor beta chain was sequenced for a study of T-cell memory formation after mild COVID-19 (dated by TCRdb to the early 2020s). For the study in its entirety: TCR sequence clusters from the two donors were largely donor specific. Longitudinal TCRalpha and TCRbeta repertoire sequencing tracked T-cell clones expanding and contracting after mild COVID-19 in two donors. Two young, previously healthy adult volunteers made up the cohort, one male and one female. Beyond this particular receptor, the publication reports: Clones contracting from day 15 to 85 had balanced CD4/CD8 phenotypes, while a second wave expanding from day 15 to 37 was biased towards CD4+. SARS-CoV-2 specificity was not confirmed for the second-wave clones peaking on day 37. The study included only a couple of mild cases, and larger cohorts that include severe cases with pre-infection samples were judged to be necessary. Some responding clones were detected in pre-infection memory, which suggested that pre-existing cross-reactive memory T cells had joined the SARS-CoV-2 response. Contracting CD4+ clones were found mainly in CM and EM memory subsets, while CD8+ clones were enriched in EMRA.

V loses 0 bases, J loses 7 bases, and the germline ends lie 8 bases apart. The CDR3 runs 13 amino acids, cysteine and phenylalanine included. Here the CDR3 DNA is all that survives: 39 bases in frame from base 1. Via the germline V gene, CDR1 is SGDLS and CDR2 YYNGEE. Ficoll-Paque density gradient centrifugation was the method used to isolate PBMCs. A note on this clonotype: Its cognate antigen has yet to be identified. No much larger clonotype is one base removed from it; base qualities were not supplied.

The listed sequencing device is Illumina NovaSeq 6000. Using 5'RACE with constant-segment primers, TCRalpha and TCRbeta cDNA libraries were constructed, with sample barcodes and unique molecular identifiers added in the process. Trizol reagent was used to extract RNA from every sample. The libraries were amplified in two PCR steps, and the second step added a second sample barcode and Illumina TruSeq adapters. The libraries were sequenced on an Illumina NovaSeq using 2 x 150 bp paired-end reads. The paper's processing steps were these. With migec v1.2.7, reads were demultiplexed and then collapsed into UMI-guided consensus sequences. Using mixcr v2.1.11, UMI consensuses were aligned to TRA and TRB V and J templates and then assembled into clonotypes. A clonotype was counted as expanded or contracted only when both edgeR and NoisET called the clonotype significant, with the noise models trained on biological replicates. For edgeR calls, the cutoffs were a false discovery rate-adjusted p below 0.01 and a log2 fold-change threshold of 1. As an exploratory analysis of dynamics, max-normalized trajectories of the 1000 most abundant clonotypes were examined with PCA combined with hierarchical clustering. The CD4 or CD8 phenotype of responding clones was assigned using the separately sequenced CD4+ and CD8+ repertoires. The raw public reads went through TCRdb reprocessing: fastp at Q25, MiXCR clone calling, in-frame beta chains kept. Each record represents a unique CDR3 protein, reported with the most common genes and DNA among its rows. TCRdb's processing, not the authors', yielded these V and J calls. The sample table contains 80,000 to 95,000 distinct CDR3 sequences; only one count was recorded for more than 20% of them. The leading ten clones occupy roughly 39% of the sample.

The sequenced sample consisted of PBMCs or a T cell subset sorted from them (not recorded which). The source of this sequence is a man between 18 and 35 years old who had mild COVID-19 (a few samples of this study predate the infection). The sample titles of this study are shuffled in the database, so cell type and time point are left out; the donor was told from shared clones. The chain couples TRBV9 to TRBJ2-1; the D region possibly corresponds to TRBD2 (6 bases align). At the DNA level, the sequence is TGTGCCAGCAGCGTAGGGACTACGAATGAGCAGTTCTTC. Translated, it reads CASSVGTTNEQFF.